The 8 T cell receptor beta chains in this list originate from one sample, sequenced in a study of patients and donors after allogeneic stem cell transplantation. TCRdb ran MiXCR on the RT-PCR reads and lists one entry per CDR3 protein. This sample yields 400,000 to 500,000 distinct CDR3 sequences, of which roughly 17% are seen a single time; 6.5% to 7.5% belongs to the top ten. The specimen was blood, either unsorted or a sorted T cell fraction (not recorded which). The source of these receptors is a human donor who was either an allogeneic HSCT recipient or a stem cell or donor lymphocyte infusion donor (not recorded which). It is not recorded whose cells these are; they may come from a transplant donor.

This clonotype was recorded many times. J is TRBJ2-7 and V is TRBV10-3, with 8 positions matching TRBD2. The CDR3 extends over 14 amino acids. V shed 6 bases, J shed 7 bases, and the junction held 11 bases outside the gene matches. CDR1 is ENHRY and CDR2 is SYGVKD in the germline V gene. This chain's CDR3 is CAISRTSSSQEQYF. CDR3 coding DNA: TGTGCCATCAGCCGGACTAGCTCTTCTCAAGAGCAGTACTTC.

This clonotype was seen a few times. The V call is TRBV27, the J call TRBJ1-2; 7 bases match TRBD1. V trimming: 6 bases; J trimming: 6 bases; junction bases outside the gene matches: 7. The germline CDR1 and CDR2 sequences are MNHEY and SMNVEV (reference sequence). The CDR3 covers 13 residues. The CDR3 sequence: CASRVQGDNGYTF. The CDR3 region has the DNA TGTGCCAGCAGGGTCCAGGGGGACAATGGCTACACCTTC.

The rearrangement uses TRBV7-2 and TRBJ2-5, with 8 bases matching TRBD2. CDR1 and CDR2 (germline): SGHTA, FQGNSA. V shed 1 base, J shed 3 bases, and the junction held 7 bases outside the gene matches. This CDR3 spans 16 amino acids. This CDR3 is CASSLGSGGGEETQYF. CDR3 DNA sequence: TGTGCCAGCAGCTTAGGGTCGGGAGGGGGGGAAGAGACCCAGTACTTC.

The sample holds one count of this clonotype. A much larger clone lies a single base off, so this may be a read error. DNA for the CDR3: TGCGCCAGAAGCCATGGAGCGGGAGGTCAGTTCTTC. It translates to CARSHGAGGQFF. The chain combines TRBV5-1 with TRBJ2-1; 9 bases are a match to TRBD2. J lost 13 bases, V lost 8 bases, and 10 bases had no gene match. Germline CDR1 reads SGHRS; CDR2 reads YFSETQ. This CDR3 region has 12 residues.

This clonotype has a handful of counts. The chain has TRBV20-1 and TRBJ2-3, with TRBD2 matching over 8 bases. This CDR3 is built from 15 residues. V was pared by 4 bases and J by 2 bases, with 8 bases of the junction left unmatched. Germline V gene sequence: CDR1 DFQATT, CDR2 SNEGSKA (reference sequence). The chain's CDR3 is CSATTGTSNTDTQYF. The CDR3 DNA is TGCAGTGCTACGACCGGGACTAGTAACACAGATACGCAGTATTTT.

The V gene is TRBV7-9, the J gene TRBJ2-7, with D uncertain. This CDR3 has 12 residues. CDR1 is SEHNR and CDR2 is FQNEAQ in the germline V gene (reference sequence). V gave up 4 bases and J gave up 3 bases, with 7 bases separating them. The CDR3 reads CASSSRLYEQYF. The CDR3, as DNA: TGTGCCAGCAGCTCCCGACTCTACGAGCAGTACTTC.

CDR3 nucleotide sequence: TGCGCCAGCAGCCCCTGGTTAGCGGGAGGCACAGATACGCAGTATTTT. Its translation is CASSPWLAGGTDTQYF. This chain uses TRBV4-1 with TRBJ2-3, with 9 bases fitting TRBD2. CDR1 is MGHRA, CDR2 YSYEKL, per germline. After removal of 4 bases from V and 1 base from J, the junction contained 6 bases not matched to a gene. This CDR3 has 16 residues.

This clonotype was counted between two and nine times. The V gene is TRBV7-9, the J gene TRBJ1-2, with D unclear. Germline V gene sequence: CDR1 SEHNR, CDR2 FQNEAQ (reference sequence). V shed 6 bases and J shed 0 bases, with 14 bases lying between them. The CDR3 runs 15 residues. The CDR3 region has the DNA TGTGCCAGCAGACATGGTACGGGATCTAACTATGGCTACACCTTC. Translation gives CASRHGTGSNYGYTF.